This T cell receptor beta chain comes out of a study of Ad26.COV2.S vaccination and SARS-CoV-2 variants. Background on the study: Intramuscular Ad26.COV2.S doses were given once or twice, 56 days apart.

Comment on this clone: Its antigen is as yet unknown.

Data came from immunoSEQ multiplex PCR; TCRdb stores just in-frame clones and leaves some out. The repertoire has 300,000 to 350,000 clones, 88% of them found once; the top ten carry 6.4%. Treatment reported: roughly 19 received Ad26.COV2.S at low or high dose, single or two shots; roughly five received placebo; per-sample allocation not given. Samples came from day 63 after the first vaccine or placebo injection. Study results and caveats: Spike-specific CD8+ and CD4+ T cell responses reportedly showed substantial breadth after vaccination. Participants in the vaccine arm had higher spike-specific TCR breadth; placebo recipients had lower.

The sequence came from a person aged 18-65 years who received the Ad26.COV2.S COVID-19 vaccine or a placebo. The sequenced sample was peripheral blood, obtained in a trial of Ad26.COV2.S vaccine versus placebo.

DNA for the CDR3: TGTGCCAGCAGCCGAGGGGACCTGTCAGGGAGCAATCAGCCCCAGCATTTT. Protein sequence: CASSRGDLSGSNQPQHF. This rearrangement joins TRBV28 to TRBJ1-5; the D gene is possibly TRBD1 (5 bases). This CDR3 is built from 17 residues. Trimming removed 6 bases from V and 1 base from J, with 19 bases in between. Per germline, CDR1 MDHEN and CDR2 SYDVKM.